This record looks at one T cell receptor (beta chain) sequence and its context. Autoimmune disease history or systemic immunosuppression led to patients being barred. This record belongs to a study of OX40 agonist ivuxolimab in advanced cancers. Data came from immunoSEQ multiplex PCR; TCRdb stores just in-frame clones and leaves some out. The sample has about 55,000 clones; nearly 80% are singletons. Source: CD4+ or CD8+ T cells sorted from blood, taken in a trial of the OX40 agonist ivuxolimab. This receptor was identified in an adult with an advanced solid tumor such as melanoma, head and neck, liver or kidney cancer.

CDR3 protein: CASSSGQGSNGYTF. Here the CDR3 DNA reads TGTGCCAGTAGTAGCGGACAGGGAAGCAATGGCTACACCTTC. The chain employs TRBV19 and TRBJ1-2, with TRBD1 matching 8 bases. CDR1 and CDR2 from the germline V gene are LNHDA and SQIVND (reference sequence). V trimming: 4 bases; J trimming: 6 bases; junction bases outside the gene matches: 7. This CDR3 contains 14 residues. The full variable domain, completed using reference TRBV19 and TRBJ1-2, is DGGITQSPKYLFRKEGQNVTLSCEQNLNHDAMYWYRQDPGQGLRLIYYSQIVNDFQKGDIAEGYSVSREKKESFPLTVTSAQKNPTAFYLCASSSGQGSNGYTFGSGTRLTVV.